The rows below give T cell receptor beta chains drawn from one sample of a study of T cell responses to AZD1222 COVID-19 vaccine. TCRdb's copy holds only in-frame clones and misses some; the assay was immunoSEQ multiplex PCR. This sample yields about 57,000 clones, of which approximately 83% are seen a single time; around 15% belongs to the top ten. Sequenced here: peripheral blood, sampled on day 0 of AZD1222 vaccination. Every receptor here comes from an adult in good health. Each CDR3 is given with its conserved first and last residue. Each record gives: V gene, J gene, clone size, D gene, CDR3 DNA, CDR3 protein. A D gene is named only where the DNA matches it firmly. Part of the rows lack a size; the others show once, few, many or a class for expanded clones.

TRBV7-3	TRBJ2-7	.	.	TGTGCCAGCAGCTTTGAGGGGGGATACGAGCAGTACTTC	CASSFEGGYEQYF
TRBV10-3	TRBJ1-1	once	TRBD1	TGTGCCATCAGACCTGACAGGGTGGGCACTGAAGCTTTCTTT	CAIRPDRVGTEAFF
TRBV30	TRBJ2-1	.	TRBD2	TGTGCCTGGAGGGCTAGCGGATCCTACAATGAGCAGTTCTTC	CAWRASGSYNEQFF
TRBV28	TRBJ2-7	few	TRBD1	TGTGCCAGCAGTCGGGACAGGGTCCTGTACTTC	CASSRDRVLYF
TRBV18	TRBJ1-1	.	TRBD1	TGTGCCAGCTCAACGGGGGGACAGACGTCTACCACTGAAGCTTTCTTT	CASSTGGQTSTTEAFF
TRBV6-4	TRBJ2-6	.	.	TGTGCCAGCAGTGACTCTCCAGACTCTGGGGCCAACGTCCTGACTTTC	CASSDSPDSGANVLTF
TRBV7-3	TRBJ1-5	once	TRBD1	TGTGCCAGCAGCTTAATTGGGGACAGTCTCAATCAGTGGCCCCAGCATTTT	CASSLIGDSLNQWPQHF
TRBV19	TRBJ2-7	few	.	TGTGCCAGTAGTAGGGACAACTCCTACGAGCAGTACTTC	CASSRDNSYEQYF
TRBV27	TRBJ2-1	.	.	TGTGCCAGCAGTTTCTTAAGTTACAATGAGCAGTTCTTC	CASSFLSYNEQFF
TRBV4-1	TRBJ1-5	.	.	TGCGCCAGCAGATACAGGGTTTACGGCAATCAGCCCCAGCATTTT	CASRYRVYGNQPQHF
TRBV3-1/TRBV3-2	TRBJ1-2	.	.	TGTGCCAGCAGCCCTAACATGGGCTATGGCTACACCTTC	CASSPNMGYGYTF
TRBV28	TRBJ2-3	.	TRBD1	TGTGCCAGCAGTTTAACTGAGGGGGCCCTACCAGATACGCAGTATTTT	CASSLTEGALPDTQYF
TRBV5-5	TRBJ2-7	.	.	TGTGCCAGCAGCGCAAGGACAGAGTACTACGAGCAGTACTTC	CASSARTEYYEQYF
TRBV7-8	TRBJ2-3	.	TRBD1	TGTGCCAGCAGCCCCGGGACAGGGGACACAGATACGCAGTATTTT	CASSPGTGDTDTQYF
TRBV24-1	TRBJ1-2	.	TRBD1	TGTGCCACCAGCGGATCGGGACAGGGGAGTTATGGCTACACCTTC	CATSGSGQGSYGYTF
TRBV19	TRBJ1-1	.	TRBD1	TGTGCCAGTGCCGGGACAGGGGGGAACACTGAAGCTTTCTTT	CASAGTGGNTEAFF
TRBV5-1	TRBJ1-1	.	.	TGCGCCAGCAGCTTGGAAGGGGGGACTGAAGCTTTCTTT	CASSLEGGTEAFF
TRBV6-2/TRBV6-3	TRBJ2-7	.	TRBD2	TGTGCCAGCACCCCTATAGCGGGAGGAAACTACGAGCAGTACTTC	CASTPIAGGNYEQYF
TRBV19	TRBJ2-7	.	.	TGTGCCAGTAGTATCACTATTGCCTACGAGCAGTACTTC	CASSITIAYEQYF
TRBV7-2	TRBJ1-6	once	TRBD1	TGTGCCAGCAGCTTAGAAGGCAGGGGACAGTCACCCCTCCACTTT	CASSLEGRGQSPLHF
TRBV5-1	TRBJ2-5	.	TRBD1	TGCGCCAGCAGTAATGAAGGACAGGAAGAGACCCAGTACTTC	CASSNEGQEETQYF
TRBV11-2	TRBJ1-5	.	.	TGTGCCAGCAGCTTAGATTTAGGGGGAAATCAGCCCCAGCATTTT	CASSLDLGGNQPQHF